This is a list of T cell receptor beta chains from one sample in a study of T cell repertoires in cytomegalovirus infection. MiXCR, applied by TCRdb to the reads, yields one record per CDR3 protein. The sample has approximately 180,000 distinct CDR3 sequences; roughly 19% are singletons. Sequencing used PBMCs. The receptors stem from a human donor in good health (CMV status not recorded). Some clones in this sample may be carry-over from other donors' samples. CDR3s include the opening cysteine and the closing phenylalanine or tryptophan. A D gene is named only where the DNA matches it firmly. Clone sizes are given selectively: once, few, many, or a class where the clone is expanded.

CDR3 length: 14
J gene: TRBJ2-1
clone size: few
V gene: TRBV11-1
D gene: -
CDR3 DNA: TGTGCCAGCAGCTTAGGGTGGAGAGGTGATGAGCAGTTCTTC
CDR3 protein: CASSLGWRGDEQFF

CDR3 length: 13
J gene: TRBJ2-7
clone size: -
V gene: TRBV19
D gene: -
CDR3 DNA: TGTGCCAGTAGTAACGGGGGAGTGTCCGAGCAGTACTTC
CDR3 protein: CASSNGGVSEQYF

CDR3 length: 17
J gene: TRBJ2-1
clone size: -
V gene: TRBV4-3
D gene: -
CDR3 DNA: TGCGCCAGCAGCCAAGTCAGAGGGATCCACTCCTACAATGAGCAGTTCTTC
CDR3 protein: CASSQVRGIHSYNEQFF

CDR3 length: 14
J gene: TRBJ2-3
clone size: -
V gene: TRBV5-4
D gene: -
CDR3 DNA: TGTGCCAGCAGCTTGGTTGAGGGAGACGATACGCAGTATTTT
CDR3 protein: CASSLVEGDDTQYF

CDR3 length: 14
J gene: TRBJ2-4
clone size: few
V gene: TRBV19
D gene: TRBD2
CDR3 DNA: TGTGCCAGTAGTGTTGGACTAGGGTTGAACATTCAGTACTTC
CDR3 protein: CASSVGLGLNIQYF

CDR3 length: 15
J gene: TRBJ1-4
clone size: -
V gene: TRBV9
D gene: -
CDR3 DNA: TGTGCCAGCAGCGTAGAAGGCAGGCCGGATGAAAAACTGTTTTTT
CDR3 protein: CASSVEGRPDEKLFF

CDR3 length: 16
J gene: TRBJ2-3
clone size: -
V gene: TRBV12-3/TRBV12-4
D gene: TRBD2
CDR3 DNA: TGTGCCAGCAGCCGGACTAGCGGGAGGGCCTTAGATACGCAGTATTTT
CDR3 protein: CASSRTSGRALDTQYF

CDR3 length: 12
J gene: TRBJ2-5
clone size: few
V gene: TRBV7-2
D gene: -
CDR3 DNA: TGTGCCAGCACTAGGGGTATGGAGACCCAGTACTTC
CDR3 protein: CASTRGMETQYF

CDR3 length: 15
J gene: TRBJ2-3
clone size: few
V gene: TRBV6-5
D gene: -
CDR3 DNA: TGTGCCAGCAGTTACATCGGGAGCCCCACAGATACGCAGTATTTT
CDR3 protein: CASSYIGSPTDTQYF

CDR3 length: 14
J gene: TRBJ2-7
clone size: few
V gene: TRBV10-3
D gene: -
CDR3 DNA: TGTGCCATCAGGAAAACAGGGTCGTCCGACGAGCAGTACTTC
CDR3 protein: CAIRKTGSSDEQYF

CDR3 length: 14
J gene: TRBJ2-2
clone size: -
V gene: TRBV6-2/TRBV6-3
D gene: -
CDR3 DNA: TGTGCCAGCAGCAGGGAGCACGACACCGGGGAGCTGTTTTTT
CDR3 protein: CASSREHDTGELFF

CDR3 length: 15
J gene: TRBJ2-1
clone size: few
V gene: TRBV9
D gene: -
CDR3 DNA: TGTGCCAGCAGCGTAGGTTCGAACTCCTACTACGAGCAGTTCTTC
CDR3 protein: CASSVGSNSYYEQFF

CDR3 length: 14
J gene: TRBJ2-7
clone size: many
V gene: TRBV27
D gene: TRBD2
CDR3 DNA: TGTGCCAGCAGTTCTAGCGGAGGGCCCTACGAGCAGTACTTC
CDR3 protein: CASSSSGGPYEQYF

CDR3 length: 15
J gene: TRBJ2-7
clone size: -
V gene: TRBV19
D gene: -
CDR3 DNA: TGTGCCAGTAGTATAGCCAGAGGACTCTCCTACGAGCAGTACTTC
CDR3 protein: CASSIARGLSYEQYF

CDR3 length: 13
J gene: TRBJ2-6
clone size: many
V gene: TRBV7-3
D gene: -
CDR3 DNA: TGTGCCAGTCGGGACTCTGGGGCCAACGTCCTGACTTTC
CDR3 protein: CASRDSGANVLTF

CDR3 length: 15
J gene: TRBJ2-5
clone size: few
V gene: TRBV7-2
D gene: TRBD2
CDR3 DNA: TGTGCCAGCAGCTTGCCCCTAGCGGCTCAAGAGACCCAGTACTTC
CDR3 protein: CASSLPLAAQETQYF

CDR3 length: 19
J gene: TRBJ2-1
clone size: many
V gene: TRBV7-2
D gene: TRBD2
CDR3 DNA: TGTGCCAGCCTCCCATCCGGGACTAGCGGGAGTAGGTCCTACAATGAGCAGTTCTTC
CDR3 protein: CASLPSGTSGSRSYNEQFF

CDR3 length: 17
J gene: TRBJ2-3
clone size: -
V gene: TRBV2
D gene: -
CDR3 DNA: TGTGCCAGCAGTGAAGCGCCAGGGGAGGTTGGTACAGATACGCAGTATTTT
CDR3 protein: CASSEAPGEVGTDTQYF

CDR3 length: 11
J gene: TRBJ2-1
clone size: -
V gene: TRBV7-6
D gene: -
CDR3 DNA: TGTGCCAGCAGCGCCGGGACCGAGGAGTTCTTC
CDR3 protein: CASSAGTEEFF

CDR3 length: 13
J gene: TRBJ1-1
clone size: -
V gene: TRBV27
D gene: -
CDR3 DNA: TGTGCCAGCAGTTCATACAGGGAGTTGGAAGCTTTCTTT
CDR3 protein: CASSSYRELEAFF

CDR3 length: 15
J gene: TRBJ1-1
clone size: few
V gene: TRBV4-1
D gene: TRBD1
CDR3 DNA: TGCGCCAGCAGCCAATCCCGGACAGGGGCCCCTGAAGCTTTCTTT
CDR3 protein: CASSQSRTGAPEAFF

CDR3 length: 17
J gene: TRBJ1-2
clone size: many
V gene: TRBV7-3
D gene: TRBD1
CDR3 DNA: TGTGCCAGCAGCTTAAGCGAGACAGGGGCGTCTAACTATGGCTACACCTTC
CDR3 protein: CASSLSETGASNYGYTF

CDR3 length: 16
J gene: TRBJ1-5
clone size: -
V gene: TRBV7-2
D gene: -
CDR3 DNA: TGTGCCAGCAGCCCCCGGCTGCGGACTGAAGATCAGCCCCAGCATTTT
CDR3 protein: CASSPRLRTEDQPQHF

CDR3 length: 16
J gene: TRBJ1-4
clone size: many
V gene: TRBV4-2
D gene: -
CDR3 DNA: TGTGCCAGCAGCCCCCGGACGGGTGCAACTAATGAAAAACTGTTTTTT
CDR3 protein: CASSPRTGATNEKLFF

CDR3 length: 14
J gene: TRBJ1-1
clone size: few
V gene: TRBV19
D gene: -
CDR3 DNA: TGTGCCAGTAGTATCCAGGGTGGAAACACTGAAGCTTTCTTT
CDR3 protein: CASSIQGGNTEAFF

CDR3 length: 15
J gene: TRBJ1-5
clone size: few
V gene: TRBV4-2
D gene: TRBD1
CDR3 DNA: TGTGCCAGCAGCCAAAACACAGGGGGCGGTCAGCCCCAGCATTTT
CDR3 protein: CASSQNTGGGQPQHF

CDR3 length: 13
J gene: TRBJ1-1
clone size: medium-sized
V gene: TRBV7-2
D gene: -
CDR3 DNA: TGTGCCAGCAGCTTTTCTGTTCCTCCGGCCGCTTTCTTT
CDR3 protein: CASSFSVPPAAFF

CDR3 length: 14
J gene: TRBJ2-5
clone size: few
V gene: TRBV25-1
D gene: TRBD1
CDR3 DNA: TGTGCCAGCAGTGAAGGGACAGCGAAAGAGACCCAGTACTTC
CDR3 protein: CASSEGTAKETQYF

CDR3 length: 13
J gene: TRBJ2-5
clone size: -
V gene: TRBV6-2/TRBV6-3
D gene: -
CDR3 DNA: TGTGCCAGCAGCCGTAACCCAGGGGAGACCCAGTACTTC
CDR3 protein: CASSRNPGETQYF

CDR3 length: 16
J gene: TRBJ2-1
clone size: many
V gene: TRBV7-2
D gene: -
CDR3 DNA: TGTGCCAGCAGCCCCCGGTCGAACCAAAGGGGAGATGAGCAGTTCTTC
CDR3 protein: CASSPRSNQRGDEQFF

CDR3 length: 16
J gene: TRBJ1-5
clone size: many
V gene: TRBV12-3/TRBV12-4
D gene: -
CDR3 DNA: TGTGCCAGCAGCGGACCGGGGGGGGGTAGCAATCAGCCCCAGCATTTT
CDR3 protein: CASSGPGGGSNQPQHF

CDR3 length: 14
J gene: TRBJ1-1
clone size: few
V gene: TRBV6-5
D gene: -
CDR3 DNA: TGTGCCAGCAGTTACCGGGATATGAACACTGAAGCTTTCTTT
CDR3 protein: CASSYRDMNTEAFF

CDR3 length: 12
J gene: TRBJ1-2
clone size: -
V gene: TRBV2
D gene: -
CDR3 DNA: TGTGCCAGCAGTGCCAGTACGAACGGCTACACCTTC
CDR3 protein: CASSASTNGYTF

CDR3 length: 13
J gene: TRBJ1-2
clone size: -
V gene: TRBV6-6
D gene: -
CDR3 DNA: TGTGCCAGCACCCAAAATGGGGTGAGGGGCTACACCTTC
CDR3 protein: CASTQNGVRGYTF

CDR3 length: 16
J gene: TRBJ1-5
clone size: many
V gene: TRBV6-7
D gene: -
CDR3 DNA: TGTGCCAGCAGTTACACAAGGGGTAATGGCAATCAGCCCCAGCATTTT
CDR3 protein: CASSYTRGNGNQPQHF

CDR3 length: 16
J gene: TRBJ1-2
clone size: -
V gene: TRBV19
D gene: -
CDR3 DNA: TGTGCCAGTAGTATTCGGCCAGGGGACGGCTACTATGGCTACACCTTC
CDR3 protein: CASSIRPGDGYYGYTF

CDR3 length: 14
J gene: TRBJ2-7
clone size: many
V gene: TRBV6-1
D gene: -
CDR3 DNA: TGTGCCAGCAGTGAGGGCATCAGGGTCTACGAGCAGTACTTC
CDR3 protein: CASSEGIRVYEQYF

CDR3 length: 15
J gene: TRBJ2-3
clone size: many
V gene: TRBV11-2
D gene: -
CDR3 DNA: TGTGCCAGCAGCTCCGGGGTTCGGGGCACAGATACGCAGTATTTT
CDR3 protein: CASSSGVRGTDTQYF

CDR3 length: 21
J gene: TRBJ2-2
clone size: many
V gene: TRBV7-2
D gene: TRBD2
CDR3 DNA: TGTGCCAGCAGCTTAGATCTCGCCGGACTAGCGGGGGGGATGAACACCGGGGAGCTGTTTTTT
CDR3 protein: CASSLDLAGLAGGMNTGELFF

CDR3 length: 16
J gene: TRBJ2-2
clone size: many
V gene: TRBV5-4
D gene: -
CDR3 DNA: TGTGCCAGCAGCTTGGGTGGCAGGCTGCTAAATGGGGAGCTGTTTTTT
CDR3 protein: CASSLGGRLLNGELFF

CDR3 length: 15
J gene: TRBJ1-1
clone size: -
V gene: TRBV19
D gene: -
CDR3 DNA: TGTGCCAGTAGTATAGATAGTAACGGGGGCACTGAAGCTTTCTTT
CDR3 protein: CASSIDSNGGTEAFF

CDR3 length: 17
J gene: TRBJ2-1
clone size: many
V gene: TRBV12-3/TRBV12-4
D gene: TRBD2
CDR3 DNA: TGTGCCAGCAGTCTGGGCACGGGACTAGCGGCCTACAATGAGCAGTTCTTC
CDR3 protein: CASSLGTGLAAYNEQFF